These 30 T cell receptor beta chains were sequenced from one sample in a study of molecular identifiers for immune sequencing clone quantification. One entry per CDR3 protein results from TCRdb running MiXCR on the PCR reads. Found here are about half a million distinct CDR3 sequences, over 20% of them singletons; the top ten hold 0.7% to 1%. Sequencing was done on a sample of naive CD8+ T cells from blood, with Jurkat cell RNA spiked in. Subset described: FACS-sorted CD8+CD4-CCR7+CD45RA+ naive T cells. These receptors originate from a human donor in good health. Some libraries in this study had Jurkat cell RNA spiked in.

The rearrangement joins TRBV5-1 to TRBJ2-1; 9 nucleotides match TRBD1. CDR1 and CDR2 (germline): SGHRS, YFSETQ. The CDR3 is 16 amino acids. The J segment lost 5 bases and the V segment lost 4 bases, leaving 10 bases of the junction unmatched. The CDR3 DNA reads TGCGCCAGCAGCACCTCCGGGACAGGGAAGAACAATGAGCAGTTCTTC. It specifies CASSTSGTGKNNEQFF.

About this clonotype: With a much larger clone just one base away, this may be a read error. The chain couples TRBV12-3 or TRBV12-4 to TRBJ2-4, with D possibly matching TRBD1 (6 bases). CDR3 length equals 14 residues. CDR3 in amino acids: CASSPTTGFNIRYF. In DNA form, the CDR3 reads TGTGCCAGCAGTCCAACGACAGGTTTTAACATTCGGTACTTC.

This clonotype was detected many times. The genes are TRBV18 and TRBJ1-2; 7 bases match TRBD1. The CDR3 covers 16 residues. V gave up 0 bases and J gave up 5 bases; unmatched junction bases: 9. Germline V gene lookup returns CDR1 KGHSH and CDR2 LQKENI. Written as DNA, the CDR3 is TGTGCCAGCTCACCACCTCGAGGACAGGCACCATATGGCTACACCTTC. Protein product: CASSPPRGQAPYGYTF.

In its sample, this clonotype was seen a few times. V usage is TRBV29-1 and J usage is TRBJ2-7, with D unclear. The CDR3 runs to 12 residues. Germline CDR1 SQVTM, CDR2 ANQGSEA. V was shortened by 4 bases and J by 0 bases, with 7 bases between the two germline ends. This CDR3 is CSVVLGSYEQYF. CDR3 bases: TGCAGCGTTGTACTGGGCTCCTACGAGCAGTACTTC.

Concerning this clonotype: A read error may produce the germline difference seen at one junction end. The chain joins TRBV5-6 to TRBJ1-2; D is unresolved. The CDR3 spans 14 residues. Germline CDR1 SGHDT, CDR2 YYEEEE. In DNA form, the CDR3 reads TGTGCCAGCAGCGCCGCCCCTCAGGACGATGGCTACGCCTTC. This sequence encodes CASSAAPQDDGYAF.

This clonotype appeared a few times. V and J are TRBV12-3 or TRBV12-4 and TRBJ1-2; D may be TRBD1 (5 bases). The ends were cut back, 2 bases at V and 4 bases at J, with 11 bases in the middle. CDR3 length equals 14 residues. Here the CDR3 DNA reads TGTGCCAGCAGTTTAAGGGGCTCGGGCTATGGCTACACCTTC. Protein product: CASSLRGSGYGYTF.

This clonotype was detected many times. CDR3 nucleotides: TGTGCCAGCAGCTTTGGGCCACTCGAGCAGTACTTC. Translated, it gives CASSFGPLEQYF. The chain has TRBV7-2 and TRBJ2-7; no clear D. This CDR3 contains 12 residues. CDR1 SGHTA and CDR2 FQGNSA come from the germline V gene. V lost 3 bases and J lost 6, with 9 bases in between.

There are a few counts of this clonotype. The V call is TRBV20-1, the J call TRBJ2-5, with D perhaps matching TRBD2 (5 bases). This CDR3 is built from 13 residues. Germline V CDR1 and CDR2: DFQATT, SNEGSKA (reference sequence). Trimming removed 1 base at V and 4 bases at J, with 10 bases between. This CDR3 is CSARGGPAETQYF. The CDR3 coding sequence is TGCAGTGCTAGAGGAGGGCCGGCAGAGACCCAGTACTTC.

The chain uses TRBV7-9 and TRBJ2-2; maybe TRBD1 (6 bases). CDR3 length: 15 amino acids. CDR1 SEHNR and CDR2 FQNEAQ come from the germline V gene (reference sequence). Trimming cost V 7 bases and J 4 bases, with 16 bases left between them. CDR3 nucleotide sequence: TGTGCCAGCAACCAAATGACAGGATCCACCGGGGAGCTGTTTTTT. This sequence encodes CASNQMTGSTGELFF.

This clonotype has ten or more counts. J is TRBJ2-3 and V is TRBV7-2, with a possible D match to TRBD2 (5 bases). Between the trimmed V and J ends, which lost 2 bases and 6 bases, there was a span of 27 bases. Germline values: CDR1 SGHTA, CDR2 FQGNSA. The length of the CDR3 is 19 residues. CDR3 nucleotides: TGTGCCAGCAGCTTACCCGCGGTGTTGACGTACGGAGGTACGGATACGCAGTATTTT. Protein: CASSLPAVLTYGGTDTQYF.

The sample holds a few counts of this clonotype. This chain joins TRBV20-1 and TRBJ2-7; TRBD2 aligns across 14 bases. The CDR3 totals 15 residues. Germline V gene data show CDR1 as DFQATT and CDR2 as SNEGSKA (reference sequence). Trimming took 3 bases from V and 3 from J; bases not matched to a gene: 4. CDR3 coding DNA: TGCAGTGCTAGGAGGGGACTAGCGGGAGACTACGAGCAGTACTTC. Protein sequence: CSARRGLAGDYEQYF.

The chain employs TRBV6-2 or TRBV6-3 and TRBJ2-3; no reliable D call. V was pared by 6 bases and J by 5 bases, with 6 bases between. Looked up from germline, CDR1 is MNHEY and CDR2 is SVGEGT. The CDR3 consists of 11 residues. The CDR3 sequence: CASRFVDTQYF. The CDR3 coding sequence is TGTGCCAGCAGATTCGTAGATACGCAGTATTTT.

This clonotype was seen repeatedly, ten times or more. The CDR3 loop is CASSQDLGGNSYEQYF. For the CDR3, the DNA is TGCGCCAGCAGCCAAGATCTAGGGGGCAACTCCTACGAGCAGTACTTC. The chain links TRBV4-3 to TRBJ2-7; 7 bases line up with TRBD1. Germline CDR1 LGHNA, CDR2 YSLEER. The CDR3 is 16 residues long. Unmatched junction bases numbered 5, after V lost 0 bases and J lost 0 bases.

To note about this clonotype: The missing conserved phenylalanine or tryptophan at the end of this CDR3 makes a read error likely. The chain combines TRBV27 with TRBJ2-7; D not certain. The CDR3 covers 13 residues. Germline V gives CDR1 MNHEY, CDR2 SMNVEV (reference sequence). Trimming stripped 3 bases from V and 4 bases from J, with 10 bases between. The CDR3 region has the DNA TGTGCCAGCAGTTTTGGCCCTACGTACGAGCAGTACCTC. Amino acids: CASSFGPTYEQYL.

This clonotype was counted many times. The chain uses TRBV5-1 and TRBJ2-7; TRBD2 matches at 9 bases. This CDR3 has 14 residues. CDR1 SGHRS and CDR2 YFSETQ come from the germline V gene. Losses at the gene ends were 2 bases for V and 3 bases for J; bases not matched to a gene: 3. The CDR3 sequence is CASSFSSGSYEQYF. The CDR3 nucleotides are TGCGCCAGCAGCTTCAGTAGCGGGAGCTACGAGCAGTACTTC. The full variable domain, completed using reference TRBV5-1 and TRBJ2-7, is KAGVTQTPRYLIKTRGQQVTLSCSPISGHRSVSWYQQTPGQGLQFLFEYFSETQRNKGNFPGRFSGRQFSNSRSEMNVSTLELGDSALYLCASSFSSGSYEQYFGPGTRLTVT.

This clonotype was recorded at least ten times. V is TRBV28 and J is TRBJ1-5, with D uncertain. V gave up 8 bases and J gave up 6 bases, with 17 bases separating them. CDR3 length: 14 amino acids. Germline CDR1 is MDHEN and CDR2 is SYDVKM. CDR3 DNA: TGTGCCAGCGATTCCCATCAGACCGCTCAGCCCCAGCATTTT. It specifies CASDSHQTAQPQHF. Full variable domain (missing parts from reference TRBV28 and TRBJ1-5): DVKVTQSSRYLVKRTGEKVFLECVQDMDHENMFWYRQDPGLGLRLIYFSYDVKMKEKGDIPEGYSVSREKKERFSLILESASTNQTSMYLCASDSHQTAQPQHFGDGTRLSIL.

As concerns this clonotype: One end of the junction does not line up with germline, which may come from a read error. The CDR3 sequence is CASSSLSDKGLLPLHF. CDR3 nucleotides: TGTGCCAGCAGCTCTCTATCGGACAAGGGGCTGTTACCCCTCCACTTT. The chain combines TRBV5-3 with TRBJ1-6, with D possibly TRBD1 on 5 matching bases. TRBV5-3 has ORF status, its function being uncertain. The CDR3 extends over 16 amino acids.

This clonotype was counted many times. This sequence joins TRBV20-1 and TRBJ2-6; perhaps TRBD1 as D (6 bases). With 5 bases removed from V and 2 bases from J, the gap between germline ends came to 16 bases. Germline V gene sequence: CDR1 DFQATT, CDR2 SNEGSKA (reference sequence). This CDR3 comprises 16 residues. The CDR3 loop reads CSAEPYGDTGANVLTF. CDR3 in DNA: TGCAGTGCTGAGCCATACGGGGACACTGGGGCCAACGTCCTGACTTTC.

J is TRBJ2-1 and V is TRBV2; TRBD2 is a possible D gene (6 bases). There are 18 residues in the CDR3. Trimming removed 0 bases at V and 8 bases at J, with 23 bases between. Looked up from germline, CDR1 is SNHLY and CDR2 is FYNNEI. CDR3 sequence: CASSEAPHSPGLEDEQFF. In DNA, the CDR3 is TGTGCCAGCAGTGAAGCGCCCCATTCACCGGGACTCGAGGATGAGCAGTTCTTC.

This clonotype was picked up a small number of times. The V and J genes are TRBV6-5 and TRBJ1-1, with D possibly being TRBD1 (5 bases). Looked up from germline, CDR1 is MNHEY and CDR2 is SVGAGI. The CDR3 consists of 13 residues. V was pared by 6 bases and J by 5 bases, with 13 bases between. The CDR3 DNA reads as TGTGCCAGCAGGAGGGGATTTGGGACTGAAGCTTTCTTT. It yields the protein CASRRGFGTEAFF.

A remark on this clonotype: This sequence may be a read error, since a much larger clone differs from it by one base. The chain combines TRBV28 with TRBJ1-1, with TRBD1 as a possible D gene (6 bases). Germline V CDR1 and CDR2: MDHEN, SYDVKM. This CDR3 has 16 amino acids. CDR3 in amino acids: CASSPPLYRVNTGAFF. The CDR3 nucleotides read TGTGCCAGCAGTCCACCCCTTTACAGGGTGAACACTGGAGCTTTCTTT.

This clonotype was counted many times. The CDR3: CASSKQETQYF. The DNA of the CDR3 is TGTGCCAGCAGCAAACAAGAGACCCAGTACTTC. The chain couples TRBV6-2 or TRBV6-3 to TRBJ2-5; D is undetermined. Germline loops: CDR1 MNHEY, CDR2 SVGEGT. V lost 6 bases and J 2 bases, leaving 4 bases between the germline ends. The CDR3 is 11 amino acids.

This chain links TRBV6-4 with TRBJ1-1; no clear D. Trimming pared 7 bases from V and 11 bases from J, leaving 17 bases between. The CDR3 extends over 12 amino acids. Germline values: CDR1 MRHNA, CDR2 SNTAGT. This CDR3 is CASKAVCRSAFF. CDR3 in DNA: TGTGCCAGCAAGGCAGTCTGCCGGTCGGCTTTCTTT.

This clonotype showed up just once. The V gene is TRBV11-3, the J gene TRBJ2-5, with 8 bases aligning to TRBD2. CDR1 is SGHNT and CDR2 is YENEEA in the germline V gene. The CDR3 covers 15 residues. With 5 bases clipped from V and 5 bases from J, the junction kept 10 bases outside the gene matches. The DNA for the CDR3 is TGTGCCAGCAGCCCGCGGGGGGATTTAGGGGAGACCCAGTACTTC. Translating it yields CASSPRGDLGETQYF.

Concerning this clonotype: A read error may explain this, as a much larger clone is one base away. The rearrangement links TRBV12-3 or TRBV12-4 to TRBJ1-1, with 8 nucleotides matching TRBD1. This CDR3 is built from 11 residues. The J segment lost 10 bases and the V segment lost 8 bases, leaving 6 bases of the junction unmatched. The CDR3 loop is CASAATGAAFF. The CDR3, as DNA: TGTGCCAGCGCCGCGACAGGGGCAGCTTTCTTT.

This clonotype was seen at least ten times. V and J are TRBV7-9 and TRBJ2-3; tentatively, D is TRBD1 (6 bases). Trimming removed 5 bases from V and 4 bases from J, with 19 bases in between. Germline V gives CDR1 SEHNR, CDR2 FQNEAQ (reference sequence). This CDR3 region has 16 residues. Here the CDR3 DNA reads TGTGCCAGCAGCCCGAAGGGGGTCTTTTCGGCAGATACGCAGTATTTT. Translated: CASSPKGVFSADTQYF.

This clonotype was counted many times. This sequence joins TRBV6-5 and TRBJ2-3, with D uncertain. Deletions cut 7 bases from V and 4 bases from J, with 9 bases between. The CDR3 totals 12 residues. Germline loops: CDR1 MNHEY, CDR2 SVGAGI. This CDR3 is CASMGSPDTQYF. The CDR3 DNA reads TGTGCCAGCATGGGGTCCCCAGATACGCAGTATTTT.

This clonotype occurred many times. V gene TRBV6-2 or TRBV6-3 combines with J gene TRBJ2-2; D uncertain. The CDR3 extends over 14 amino acids. Trimming stripped 7 bases from V and 0 bases from J, with 9 bases between. Germline lookup yields CDR1 MNHEY and CDR2 SVGEGT. As DNA, the CDR3 is TGTGCCAGCAATCCCGACTCGAACACCGGGGAGCTGTTTTTT. Protein sequence: CASNPDSNTGELFF.

The chain recombines TRBV12-3 or TRBV12-4 with TRBJ2-7; 11 bases align to TRBD1. The V and J ends lost 4 bases and 2 bases, in that order; junction bases with no gene match: 13. The CDR3 covers 18 residues. This chain's CDR3 is CASSSRGTGGGEAYEQYF. In nucleotides, the CDR3 is TGTGCCAGCAGTTCAAGGGGGACAGGGGGAGGGGAGGCCTACGAGCAGTACTTC.

This clonotype was counted ten times or more. This chain links TRBV7-9 with TRBJ2-3; D is unresolved. CDR1 is SEHNR and CDR2 is FQNEAQ in the germline V gene (reference sequence). The CDR3 extends over 11 amino acids. Between the trimmed V and J ends, which lost 6 bases and 2 bases, there was a span of 3 bases. The CDR3 region is CASRDTDTQYF. The DNA for the CDR3 is TGTGCCAGCAGGGACACAGATACGCAGTATTTT.